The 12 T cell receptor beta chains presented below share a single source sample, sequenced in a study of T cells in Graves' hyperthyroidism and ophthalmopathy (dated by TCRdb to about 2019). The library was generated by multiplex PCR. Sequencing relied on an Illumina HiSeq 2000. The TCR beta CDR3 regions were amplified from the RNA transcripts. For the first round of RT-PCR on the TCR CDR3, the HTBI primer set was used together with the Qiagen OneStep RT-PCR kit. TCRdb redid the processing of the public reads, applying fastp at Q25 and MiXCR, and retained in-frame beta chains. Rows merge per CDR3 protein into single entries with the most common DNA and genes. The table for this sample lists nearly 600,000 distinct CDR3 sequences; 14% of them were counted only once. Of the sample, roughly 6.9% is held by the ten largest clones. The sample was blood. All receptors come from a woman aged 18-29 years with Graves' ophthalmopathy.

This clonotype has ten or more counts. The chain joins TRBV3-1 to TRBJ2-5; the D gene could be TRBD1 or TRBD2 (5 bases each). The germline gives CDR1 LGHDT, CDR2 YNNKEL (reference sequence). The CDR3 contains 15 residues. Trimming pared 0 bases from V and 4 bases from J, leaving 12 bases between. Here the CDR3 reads CASSQDGAGGETQYF. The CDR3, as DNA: TGTGCCAGCAGCCAAGATGGGGCAGGAGGAGAGACCCAGTACTTC.

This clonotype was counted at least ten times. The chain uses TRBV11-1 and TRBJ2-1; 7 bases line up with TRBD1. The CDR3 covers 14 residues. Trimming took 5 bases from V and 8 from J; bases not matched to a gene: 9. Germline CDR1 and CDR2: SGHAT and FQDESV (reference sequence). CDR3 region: CASSIQGYSYEQFF. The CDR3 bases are TGTGCCAGCAGCATACAGGGGTATAGCTATGAGCAGTTCTTC.

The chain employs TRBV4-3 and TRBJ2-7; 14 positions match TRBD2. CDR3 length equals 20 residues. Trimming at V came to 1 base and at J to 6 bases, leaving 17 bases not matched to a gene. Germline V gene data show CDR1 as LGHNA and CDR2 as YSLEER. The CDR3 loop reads CASSQGFPTARLAGGSEQYF. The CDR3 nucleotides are TGCGCCAGCAGCCAAGGTTTTCCCACCGCTCGACTAGCGGGAGGGAGCGAGCAGTACTTC.

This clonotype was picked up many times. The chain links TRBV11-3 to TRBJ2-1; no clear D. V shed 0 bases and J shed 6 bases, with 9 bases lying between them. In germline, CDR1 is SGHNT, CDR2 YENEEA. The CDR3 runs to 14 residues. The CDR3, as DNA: TGTGCCAGCAGCTTAGAGCCCAGCACCAATGAGCAGTTCTTC. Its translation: CASSLEPSTNEQFF.

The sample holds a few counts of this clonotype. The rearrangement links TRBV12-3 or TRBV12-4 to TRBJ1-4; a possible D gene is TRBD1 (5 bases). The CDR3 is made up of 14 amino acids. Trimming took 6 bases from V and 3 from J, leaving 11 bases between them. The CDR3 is CASSSGTSNEKLFF. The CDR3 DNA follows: TGTGCCAGCAGCTCCGGGACCTCTAATGAAAAACTGTTTTTT.

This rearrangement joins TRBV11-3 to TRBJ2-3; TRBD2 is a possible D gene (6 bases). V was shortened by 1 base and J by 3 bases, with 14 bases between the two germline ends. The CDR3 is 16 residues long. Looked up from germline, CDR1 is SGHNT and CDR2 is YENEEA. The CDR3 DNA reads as TGTGCCAGCAGCTTAGTCACGGGAGCCCCAACAGATACGCAGTATTTT. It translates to CASSLVTGAPTDTQYF.

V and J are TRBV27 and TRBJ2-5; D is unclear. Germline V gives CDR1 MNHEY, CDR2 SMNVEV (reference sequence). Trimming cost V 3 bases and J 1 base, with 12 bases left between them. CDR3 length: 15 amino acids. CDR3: CASSFLTRFQETQYF. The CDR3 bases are TGTGCCAGCAGTTTTCTCACCAGATTCCAAGAGACCCAGTACTTC.

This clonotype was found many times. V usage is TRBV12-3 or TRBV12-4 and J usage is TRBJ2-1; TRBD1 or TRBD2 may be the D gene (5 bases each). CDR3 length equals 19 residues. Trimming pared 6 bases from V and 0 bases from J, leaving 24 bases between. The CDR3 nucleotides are TGTGCCAGCAGCCAAACCGGACCAACCAGGGAGAGCTCCTACAATGAGCAGTTCTTC. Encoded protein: CASSQTGPTRESSYNEQFF.

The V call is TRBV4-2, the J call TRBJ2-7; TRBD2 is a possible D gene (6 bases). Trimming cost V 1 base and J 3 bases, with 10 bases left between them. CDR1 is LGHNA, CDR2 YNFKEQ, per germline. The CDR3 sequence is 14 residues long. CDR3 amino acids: CASSQAGSGYEQYF. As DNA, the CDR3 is TGTGCCAGCAGCCAAGCTGGTAGCGGCTACGAGCAGTACTTC.

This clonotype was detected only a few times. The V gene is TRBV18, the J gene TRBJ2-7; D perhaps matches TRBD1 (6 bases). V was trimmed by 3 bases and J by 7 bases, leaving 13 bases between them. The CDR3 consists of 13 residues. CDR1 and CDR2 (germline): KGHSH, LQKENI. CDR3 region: CASSPQTGEEQYF. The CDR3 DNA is TGTGCCAGCTCACCCCAGACAGGAGAAGAGCAGTACTTC.

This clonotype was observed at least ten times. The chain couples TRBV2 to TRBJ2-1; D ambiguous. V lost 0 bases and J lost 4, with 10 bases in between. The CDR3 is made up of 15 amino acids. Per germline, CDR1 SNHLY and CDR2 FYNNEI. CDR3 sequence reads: CASSEAKPLYNEQFF. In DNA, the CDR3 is TGTGCCAGCAGTGAAGCAAAACCGCTGTACAATGAGCAGTTCTTC.

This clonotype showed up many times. The CDR3 DNA is TGTGCCAGCAACCAAGGAGGACCCGCGCCTACATCCTATAATTCACCCCTCCACTTT. Its translation: CASNQGGPAPTSYNSPLHF. The chain links TRBV12-3 or TRBV12-4 to TRBJ1-6, with D uncertain. V was trimmed by 7 bases and J by 1 base, leaving 23 bases between them. The CDR3 sequence is 19 residues long.